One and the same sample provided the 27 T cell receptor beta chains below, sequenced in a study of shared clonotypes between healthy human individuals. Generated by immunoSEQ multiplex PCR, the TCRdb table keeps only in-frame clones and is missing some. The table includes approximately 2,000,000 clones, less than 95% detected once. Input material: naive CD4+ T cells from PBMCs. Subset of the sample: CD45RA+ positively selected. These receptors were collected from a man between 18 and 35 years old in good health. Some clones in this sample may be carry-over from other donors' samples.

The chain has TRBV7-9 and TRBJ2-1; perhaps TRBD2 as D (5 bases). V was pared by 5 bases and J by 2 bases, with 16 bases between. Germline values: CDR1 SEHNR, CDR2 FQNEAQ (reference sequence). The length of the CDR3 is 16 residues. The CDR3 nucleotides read TGTGCCAGCAGCCGCAGGTCGACTACCGCCTACAATGAGCAGTTCTTC. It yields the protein CASSRRSTTAYNEQFF.

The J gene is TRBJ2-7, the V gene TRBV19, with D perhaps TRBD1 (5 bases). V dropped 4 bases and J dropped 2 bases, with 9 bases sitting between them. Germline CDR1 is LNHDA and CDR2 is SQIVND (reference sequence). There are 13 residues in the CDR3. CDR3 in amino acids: CASSKGSTYEQYF. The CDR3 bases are TGTGCCAGTAGTAAGGGGTCTACCTACGAGCAGTACTTC.

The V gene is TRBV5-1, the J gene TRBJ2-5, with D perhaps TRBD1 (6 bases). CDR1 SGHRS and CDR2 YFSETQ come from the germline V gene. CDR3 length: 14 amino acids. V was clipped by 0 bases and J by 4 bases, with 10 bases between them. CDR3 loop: CASSLGGQRETQYF. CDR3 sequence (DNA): TGCGCCAGCAGCTTGGGTGGACAGAGAGAGACCCAGTACTTC.

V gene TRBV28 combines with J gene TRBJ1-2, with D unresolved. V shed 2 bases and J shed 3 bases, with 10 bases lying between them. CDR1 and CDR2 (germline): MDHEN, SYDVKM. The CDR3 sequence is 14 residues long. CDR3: CASSLVWGDYGYTF. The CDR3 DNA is TGTGCCAGCAGTTTAGTCTGGGGAGACTATGGCTACACCTTC.

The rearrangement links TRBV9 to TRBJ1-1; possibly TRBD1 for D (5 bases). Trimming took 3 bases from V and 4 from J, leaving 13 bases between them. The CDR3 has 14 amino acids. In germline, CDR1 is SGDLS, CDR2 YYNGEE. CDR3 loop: CASSAGTRGTEAFF. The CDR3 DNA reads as TGTGCCAGCAGCGCAGGGACCCGGGGCACTGAAGCTTTCTTT.

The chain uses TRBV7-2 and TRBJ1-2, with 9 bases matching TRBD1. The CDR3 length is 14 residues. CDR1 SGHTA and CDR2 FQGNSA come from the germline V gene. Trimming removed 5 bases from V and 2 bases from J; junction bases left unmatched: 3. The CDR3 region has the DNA TGTGCCAGCAGCACAGGGACAGGGAACTATGGCTACACCTTC. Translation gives CASSTGTGNYGYTF.

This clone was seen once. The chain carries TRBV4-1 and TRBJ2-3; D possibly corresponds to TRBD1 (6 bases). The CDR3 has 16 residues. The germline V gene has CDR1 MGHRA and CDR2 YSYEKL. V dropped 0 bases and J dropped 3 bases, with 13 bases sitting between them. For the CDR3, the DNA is TGCGCCAGCAGCCAAGATCTCAGGGGCAGGACAGATACGCAGTATTTT. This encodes CASSQDLRGRTDTQYF.

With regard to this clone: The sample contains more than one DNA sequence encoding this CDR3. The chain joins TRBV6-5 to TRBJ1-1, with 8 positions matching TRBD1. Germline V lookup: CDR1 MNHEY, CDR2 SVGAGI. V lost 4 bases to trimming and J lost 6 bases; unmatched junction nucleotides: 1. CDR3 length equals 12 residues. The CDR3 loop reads CASSSRGPEAFF. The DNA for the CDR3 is TGTGCCAGCAGTTCCAGGGGGCCTGAAGCTTTCTTT.

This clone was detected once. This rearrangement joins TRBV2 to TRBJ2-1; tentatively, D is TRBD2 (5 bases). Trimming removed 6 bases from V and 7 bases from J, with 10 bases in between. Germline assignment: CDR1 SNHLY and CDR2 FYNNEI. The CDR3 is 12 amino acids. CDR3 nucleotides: TGTGCCAGCAGCCCTACTAGAAATGAGCAGTTCTTC. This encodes CASSPTRNEQFF.

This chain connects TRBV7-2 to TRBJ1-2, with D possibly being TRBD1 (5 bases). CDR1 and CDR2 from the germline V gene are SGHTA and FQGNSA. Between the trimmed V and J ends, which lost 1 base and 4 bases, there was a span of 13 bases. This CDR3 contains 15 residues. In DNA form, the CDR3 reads TGTGCCAGCAGCTTAGGGACAAGCAAGATCTATGGCTACACCTTC. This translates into CASSLGTSKIYGYTF.

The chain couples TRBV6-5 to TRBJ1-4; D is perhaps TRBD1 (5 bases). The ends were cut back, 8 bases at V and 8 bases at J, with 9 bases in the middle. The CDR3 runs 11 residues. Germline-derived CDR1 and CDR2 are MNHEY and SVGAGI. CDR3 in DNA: TGTGCCAGCCCTGAGGGGGAAAAACTGTTTTTT. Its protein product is CASPEGEKLFF.

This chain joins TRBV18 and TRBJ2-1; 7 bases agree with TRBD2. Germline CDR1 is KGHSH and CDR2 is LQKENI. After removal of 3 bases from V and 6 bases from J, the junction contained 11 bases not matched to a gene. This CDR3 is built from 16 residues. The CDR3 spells CASSPFREELGNEQFF. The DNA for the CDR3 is TGTGCCAGCTCACCCTTTCGGGAGGAGTTGGGCAATGAGCAGTTCTTC. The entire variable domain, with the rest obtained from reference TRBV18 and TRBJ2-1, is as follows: NAGVMQNPRHLVRRRGQEARLRCSPMKGHSHVYWYRQLPEEGLKFMVYLQKENIIDESGMPKERFSAEFPKEGPSILRIQQVVRGDSAAYFCASSPFREELGNEQFFGPGTRLTVL.

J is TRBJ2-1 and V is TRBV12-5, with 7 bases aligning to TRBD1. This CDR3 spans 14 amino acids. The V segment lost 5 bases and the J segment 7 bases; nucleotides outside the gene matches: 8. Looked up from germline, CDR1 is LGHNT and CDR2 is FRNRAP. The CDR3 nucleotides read TGTGCTAGTGGTCCCGGACAGGTCGGGAATGAGCAGTTCTTC. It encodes CASGPGQVGNEQFF.

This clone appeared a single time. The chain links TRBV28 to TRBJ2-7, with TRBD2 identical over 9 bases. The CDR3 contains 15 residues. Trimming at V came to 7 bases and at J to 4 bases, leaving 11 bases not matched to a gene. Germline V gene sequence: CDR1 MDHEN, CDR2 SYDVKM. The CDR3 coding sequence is TGTGCCAGCACCGGATCGGGCGGGAGGGGATACGAGCAGTACTTC. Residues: CASTGSGGRGYEQYF.

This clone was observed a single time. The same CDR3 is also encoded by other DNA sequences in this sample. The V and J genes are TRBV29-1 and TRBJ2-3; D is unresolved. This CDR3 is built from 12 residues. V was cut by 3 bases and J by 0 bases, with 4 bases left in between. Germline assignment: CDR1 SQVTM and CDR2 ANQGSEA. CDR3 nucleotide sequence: TGCAGCGTTGATCTGAGCACAGATACGCAGTATTTT. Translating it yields CSVDLSTDTQYF.

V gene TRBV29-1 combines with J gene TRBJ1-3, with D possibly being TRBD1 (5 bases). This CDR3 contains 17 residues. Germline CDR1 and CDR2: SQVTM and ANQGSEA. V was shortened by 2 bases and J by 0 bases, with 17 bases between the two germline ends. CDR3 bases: TGCAGCGTTGAAAGGGTACGGGCAGGGAGCTCTGGAAACACCATATATTTT. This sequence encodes CSVERVRAGSSGNTIYF.

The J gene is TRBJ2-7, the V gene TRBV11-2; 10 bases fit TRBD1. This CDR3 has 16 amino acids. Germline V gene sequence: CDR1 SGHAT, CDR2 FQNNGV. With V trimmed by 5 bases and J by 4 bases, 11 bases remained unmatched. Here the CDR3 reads CASSGSRDRGWYEQYF. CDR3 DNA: TGTGCCAGCAGCGGCAGCCGGGACAGGGGATGGTACGAGCAGTACTTC.

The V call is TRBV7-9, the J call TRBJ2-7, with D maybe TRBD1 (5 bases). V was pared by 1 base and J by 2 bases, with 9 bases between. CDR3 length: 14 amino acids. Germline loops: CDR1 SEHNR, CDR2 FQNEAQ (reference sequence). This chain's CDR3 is CASSLGGPTYEQYF. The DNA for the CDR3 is TGTGCCAGCAGCTTAGGGGGCCCTACCTACGAGCAGTACTTC.

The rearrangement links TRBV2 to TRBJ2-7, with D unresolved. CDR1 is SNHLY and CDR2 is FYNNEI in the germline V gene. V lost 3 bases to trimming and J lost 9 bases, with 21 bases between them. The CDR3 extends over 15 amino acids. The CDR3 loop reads CASSERRTALRGQYF. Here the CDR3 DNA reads TGTGCCAGCAGTGAGAGGCGGACGGCCCTACGAGGGCAGTACTTC.

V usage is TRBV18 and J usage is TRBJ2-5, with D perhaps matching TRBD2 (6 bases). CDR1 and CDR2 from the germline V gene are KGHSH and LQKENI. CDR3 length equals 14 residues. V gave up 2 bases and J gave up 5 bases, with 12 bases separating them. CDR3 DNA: TGTGCCAGCTCACCATTAAGGCTAGCGGAGACCCAGTACTTC. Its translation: CASSPLRLAETQYF.

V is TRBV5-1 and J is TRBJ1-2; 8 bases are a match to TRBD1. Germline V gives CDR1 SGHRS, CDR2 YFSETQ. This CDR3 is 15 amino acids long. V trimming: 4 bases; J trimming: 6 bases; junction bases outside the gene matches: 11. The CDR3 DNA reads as TGCGCCAGCAGCATAGATCCGGACAGGGACCATGGCTACACCTTC. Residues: CASSIDPDRDHGYTF.

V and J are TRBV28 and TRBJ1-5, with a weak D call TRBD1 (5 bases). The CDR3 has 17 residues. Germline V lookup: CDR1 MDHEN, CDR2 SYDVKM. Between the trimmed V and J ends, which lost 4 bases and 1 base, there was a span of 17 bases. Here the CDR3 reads CASSSPSGGRSNQPQHF. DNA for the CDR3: TGTGCCAGCAGTTCCCCCTCGGGGGGAAGGAGCAATCAGCCCCAGCATTTT.

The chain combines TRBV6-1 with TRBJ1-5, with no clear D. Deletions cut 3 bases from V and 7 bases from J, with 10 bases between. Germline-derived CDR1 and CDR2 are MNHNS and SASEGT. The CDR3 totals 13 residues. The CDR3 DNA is TGTGCCAGCAGTGAGGTTCACTTGCAGCCCCAGCATTTT. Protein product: CASSEVHLQPQHF.

The CDR3 nucleotides are TGTGCCAGCTCAAGTCGGCGGGAGGGCTACAATGAGCAGTTCTTC. Translation gives CASSSRREGYNEQFF. The chain links TRBV18 to TRBJ2-1, with 9 nucleotides matching TRBD2. Per the germline V gene, CDR1 is KGHSH and CDR2 is LQKENI. The CDR3 length is 15 residues. Unmatched junction bases numbered 5, after V lost 5 bases and J lost 3 bases.

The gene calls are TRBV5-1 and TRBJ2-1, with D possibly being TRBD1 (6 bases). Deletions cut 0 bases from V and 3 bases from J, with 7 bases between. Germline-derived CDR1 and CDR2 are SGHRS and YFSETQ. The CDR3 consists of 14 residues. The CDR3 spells CASSLAGDYNEQFF. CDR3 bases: TGCGCCAGCAGCTTGGCAGGGGACTACAATGAGCAGTTCTTC.

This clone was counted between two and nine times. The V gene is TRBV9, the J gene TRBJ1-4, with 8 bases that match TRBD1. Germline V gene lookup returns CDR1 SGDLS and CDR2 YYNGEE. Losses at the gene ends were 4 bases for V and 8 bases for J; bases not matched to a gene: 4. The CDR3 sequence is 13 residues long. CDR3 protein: CASSRTGTEKLFF. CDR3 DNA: TGTGCCAGCAGCAGGACAGGGACCGAAAAACTGTTTTTT.

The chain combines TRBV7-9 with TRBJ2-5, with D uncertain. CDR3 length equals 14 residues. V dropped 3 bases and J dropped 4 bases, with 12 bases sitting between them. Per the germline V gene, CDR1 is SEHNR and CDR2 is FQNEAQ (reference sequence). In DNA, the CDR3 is TGTGCCAGCAGCTTCGGCAGCCTTGTAGAGACCCAGTACTTC. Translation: CASSFGSLVETQYF.